The rows below give T cell receptor beta chains drawn from one sample of a study of blood T cell repertoires in COVID-19. The method was immunoSEQ multiplex PCR; TCRdb's version includes in-frame clones alone and lacks a portion of them. The sample includes roughly 70,000 clones, around 78% of them seen just once. Sequencing was carried out using peripheral blood. The receptors here all came from a human donor in a cohort sampled during active COVID-19. CDR3s include the opening cysteine and the closing phenylalanine or tryptophan. The D gene is left open where the match is weak. For some rows the clone size is stated as once, few or many, or as a class when expanded; others skip it.

size: NA; V: TRBV4-1; J: TRBJ1-1; D: NA; DNA: TGCGCCAGCTCCCCCGGGATTGGTGCTTTCTTT; CDR3: CASSPGIGAFF
size: few; V: TRBV11-2; J: TRBJ2-2; D: TRBD2; DNA: TGTGCCAGCAGCTTAGATCCGGGCCGGACTAGCCCCGGGGAGCTGTTTTTT; CDR3: CASSLDPGRTSPGELFF
size: NA; V: TRBV9; J: TRBJ1-4; D: NA; DNA: TGTGCCAGCAGCTCGGCACAGGGAACTAATGAAAAACTGTTTTTT; CDR3: CASSSAQGTNEKLFF
size: NA; V: TRBV2; J: TRBJ2-7; D: TRBD1; DNA: TGTGCCAGCAGTGTGGCCAGGGACAGGGAAGACTACGAGCAGTACTTC; CDR3: CASSVARDREDYEQYF
size: NA; V: TRBV19; J: TRBJ2-7; D: TRBD2; DNA: TGTGCCAGTTCCCTACAAGGACTAGCGGGAGGGTCCAACGAGCAGTACTTC; CDR3: CASSLQGLAGGSNEQYF
size: NA; V: TRBV3-1/TRBV3-2; J: TRBJ2-2; D: TRBD1; DNA: TGTGCCAGCAGCCAAGCAGGGGGTACCGGGGAGCTGTTTTTT; CDR3: CASSQAGGTGELFF
size: few; V: TRBV5-1; J: TRBJ1-1; D: TRBD1; DNA: TGCGCCAGCAGCCCAGTGAGTACAGGGGGCACTGAAGCTTTCTTT; CDR3: CASSPVSTGGTEAFF
size: NA; V: TRBV7-8; J: TRBJ1-2; D: NA; DNA: TGTGCCAGCAGCTTAATTCAAGAGTCTTATGGCTACACCTTC; CDR3: CASSLIQESYGYTF
size: NA; V: TRBV12-3/TRBV12-4; J: TRBJ1-5; D: NA; DNA: TGTGCCAGCAGCCGACAGGACAATCAGCCCCAGCATTTT; CDR3: CASSRQDNQPQHF
size: NA; V: TRBV6-2/TRBV6-3; J: TRBJ1-2; D: TRBD1; DNA: TGTGCCAGCAGTTACTCCGAAGGGACAGGGGGCGCGTTCGGCTACACCTTC; CDR3: CASSYSEGTGGAFGYTF
size: NA; V: TRBV7-8; J: TRBJ2-1; D: TRBD2; DNA: TGTGCCAGCGTTGGGGCGGGAGGCTCCTACAATGAGCAGTTCTTC; CDR3: CASVGAGGSYNEQFF
size: NA; V: TRBV5-1; J: TRBJ1-1; D: TRBD1; DNA: TGCGCCAGCAGCTTTAGACAGGGGTCGGGCACTGAAGCTTTCTTT; CDR3: CASSFRQGSGTEAFF
size: NA; V: TRBV15; J: TRBJ2-1; D: TRBD2; DNA: TGTGCCACCAGCACTCGGACTAGCGGGAGGTGGATTGAGCAGTTCTTC; CDR3: CATSTRTSGRWIEQFF